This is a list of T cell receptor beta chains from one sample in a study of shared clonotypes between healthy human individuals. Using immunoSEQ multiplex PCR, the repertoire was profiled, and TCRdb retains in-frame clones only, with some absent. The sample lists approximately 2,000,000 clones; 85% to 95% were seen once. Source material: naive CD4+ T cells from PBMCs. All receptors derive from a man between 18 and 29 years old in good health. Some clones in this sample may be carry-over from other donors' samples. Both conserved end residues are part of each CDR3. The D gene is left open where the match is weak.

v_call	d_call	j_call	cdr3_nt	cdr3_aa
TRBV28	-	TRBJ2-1	TGTGCCAGCAGCTTAACCCCCGTGGGGGCGGCGGTAGGCAATGAGCAGTTCTTC	CASSLTPVGAAVGNEQFF
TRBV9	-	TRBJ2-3	TGTGCCAGCAGCGTAGTGGATGGGGGGAGTGTCACAGATACGCAGTATTTT	CASSVVDGGSVTDTQYF
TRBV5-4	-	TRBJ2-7	TGTGCCAGCAGCCGGGTGGCGGACTACGAGCAGTACTTC	CASSRVADYEQYF
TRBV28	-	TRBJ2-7	TGTGCCAGCAGTTTAGGGACCCTGGGCACCTACGAGCAGTACTTC	CASSLGTLGTYEQYF
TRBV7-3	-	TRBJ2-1	TGTGCCAGCAGCCGAGGGGTTGACAATGAGCAGTTCTTC	CASSRGVDNEQFF
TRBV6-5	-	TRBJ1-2	TGTGCCAGCAGTAGCCGTGGTGGCTATGGCTACACCTTC	CASSSRGGYGYTF
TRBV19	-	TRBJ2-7	TGTGCCAGTAGTATCGGAGGGGGCTCCTACGAGCAGTACTTC	CASSIGGGSYEQYF
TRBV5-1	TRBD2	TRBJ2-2	TGCGCCAGCAGCCACGGACTAGCGGGAAGGATGTCCACCGGGGAGCTGTTTTTT	CASSHGLAGRMSTGELFF
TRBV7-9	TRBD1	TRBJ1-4	TGTGCCAGCAGCTTGGGTGGCGGGACAGGGCCAGAAAAACTGTTTTTT	CASSLGGGTGPEKLFF
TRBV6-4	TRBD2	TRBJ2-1	TGTGCCAGCAGTGAAACTAGCGGGACTTACAATGAGCAGTTCTTC	CASSETSGTYNEQFF
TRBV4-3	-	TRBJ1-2	TGCGCCAGCAGCCAAGAACGGCAGGGGTTGTATGGCTACACCTTC	CASSQERQGLYGYTF
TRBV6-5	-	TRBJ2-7	TGTGCCAGCAGTAAACAGGGCCCTGCCGTGTACGAGCAGTACTTC	CASSKQGPAVYEQYF
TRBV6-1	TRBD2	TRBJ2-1	TGTGCCAGCAGTGGGGGGACTAGCGGGAGAGTCAATGAGCAGTTCTTC	CASSGGTSGRVNEQFF
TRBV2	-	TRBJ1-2	TGTGCCAGCACCTTGGGGAATCAGGGCTACACCTTC	CASTLGNQGYTF
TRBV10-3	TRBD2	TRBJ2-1	TGTGCCATCAGTCTCGGGACTAGCGGGAGTTCGCAGTTCTTC	CAISLGTSGSSQFF
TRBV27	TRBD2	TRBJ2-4	TGTGCCAGCAGCTCCTTTGGGGGAGGGCCCAAAAACATTCAGTACTTC	CASSSFGGGPKNIQYF
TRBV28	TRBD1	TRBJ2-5	TGTGCCAGCACCACACCCAGACAGGGGCGGGAGACCCAGTACTTC	CASTTPRQGRETQYF
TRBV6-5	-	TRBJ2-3	TGTGCCAGCACTCGCCGACCCGGCCGTGCAGATACGCAGTATTTT	CASTRRPGRADTQYF
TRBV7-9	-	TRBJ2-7	TGTGCCAGCAGCACCCTCGGGGAGCAGTACTTC	CASSTLGEQYF
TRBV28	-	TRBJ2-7	TGTGCCAGCAGTGGGCCAGGGGAGCAGTACTTC	CASSGPGEQYF
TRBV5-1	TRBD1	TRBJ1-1	TGCGCCAGCAGCCAGGGGACAGGGGGAATGAACACTGAAGCTTTCTTT	CASSQGTGGMNTEAFF
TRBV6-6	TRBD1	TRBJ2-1	TGTGCCACCTTTCTCGACAGGGTGGGCAATGAGCAGTTCTTC	CATFLDRVGNEQFF
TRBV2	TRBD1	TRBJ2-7	TGTGCCAGCCAATGGACAGGGTACTACGAGCAGTACTTC	CASQWTGYYEQYF
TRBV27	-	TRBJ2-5	TGTGCCAGCAGTTTCCCTACGGAGATAGAGACCCAGTACTTC	CASSFPTEIETQYF
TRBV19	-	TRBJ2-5	TGTGCCAGTAGTATAGCCCGGGGGTTAGGAGAGACCCAGTACTTC	CASSIARGLGETQYF
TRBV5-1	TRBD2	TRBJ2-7	TGCGCCAGCAGCTCGGGACTAGCGGGGTACGAGCAGTACTTC	CASSSGLAGYEQYF